These 3 T cell receptor beta chains were all obtained from the same sample, sequenced in a study of PD-1 blockade in mismatch repair-deficient tumors. Here immunoSEQ multiplex PCR was the method, and the copy in TCRdb shows in-frame clones only, minus some. The sample yields 75,000 to 80,000 clones, more than 80% seen once. This specimen consisted of peripheral blood, obtained 44 weeks after starting pembrolizumab. These receptors originate from an adult with mismatch repair-deficient cancer.

The gene calls are TRBV21-1 and TRBJ2-1. TRBV21-1 is noted as a pseudogene. The CDR3 runs 10 residues. DNA of the CDR3: TGTGCCAGCAGCATCCATGAGCAGTTCTTC. It translates to CASSIHEQFF.

The chain recombines TRBV29-1 with TRBJ2-1, with D possibly matching TRBD1 (6 bases). Trimming removed 5 bases at V and 8 bases at J, with 13 bases between. CDR1 SQVTM and CDR2 ANQGSEA come from the germline V gene. The CDR3 consists of 12 residues. This chain's CDR3 is CSVSGAGHEQFF. The CDR3 DNA sequence: TGCAGCGTTTCAGGGGCCGGTCATGAGCAGTTCTTC.

A single count supports this clone. V is TRBV6-6 and J is TRBJ1-5; TRBD1 agrees at 10 bases. The CDR3 is 16 residues long. Trimming cost V 2 bases and J 1 base; bases outside gene matches: 2. CDR1 and CDR2 from the germline V gene are MNHNY and SVGAGI (reference sequence). The CDR3 bases are TGTGCCAGCAGTTACGGGACAGGGGCGAGCAATCAGCCCCAGCATTTT. Its translation: CASSYGTGASNQPQHF.